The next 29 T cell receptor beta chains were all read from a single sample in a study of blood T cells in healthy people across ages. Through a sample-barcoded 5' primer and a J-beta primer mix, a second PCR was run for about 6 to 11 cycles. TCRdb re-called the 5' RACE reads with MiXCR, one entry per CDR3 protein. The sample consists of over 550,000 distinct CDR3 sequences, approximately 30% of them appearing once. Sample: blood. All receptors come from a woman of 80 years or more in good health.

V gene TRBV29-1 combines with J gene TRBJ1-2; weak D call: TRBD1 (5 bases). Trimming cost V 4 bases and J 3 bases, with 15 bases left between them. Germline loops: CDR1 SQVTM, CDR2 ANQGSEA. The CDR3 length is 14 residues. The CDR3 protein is CSVGGGQAHYGYTF. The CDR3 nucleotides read TGCAGCGTTGGGGGCGGGCAAGCGCACTATGGCTACACCTTC.

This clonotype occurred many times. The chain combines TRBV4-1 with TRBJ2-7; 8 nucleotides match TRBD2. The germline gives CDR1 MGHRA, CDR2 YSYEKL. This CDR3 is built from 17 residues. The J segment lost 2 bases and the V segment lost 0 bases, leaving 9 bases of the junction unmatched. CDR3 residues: CASSQESLSGVTYEQYF. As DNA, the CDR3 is TGCGCCAGCAGCCAAGAGAGTCTTAGCGGGGTCACCTACGAGCAGTACTTC.

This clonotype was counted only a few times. The CDR3 DNA reads as TGTGCCAGCAGCCAAGATAGGGATACGGGGCAGGATTCACCCCTCCACTTT. This gives the protein CASSQDRDTGQDSPLHF. This rearrangement joins TRBV4-2 to TRBJ1-6; the D gene is possibly TRBD1 (5 bases). Germline V gene sequence: CDR1 LGHNA, CDR2 YNFKEQ. This CDR3 comprises 17 residues. Trimming left V 0 bases short and J 8 bases short, with 17 bases between.

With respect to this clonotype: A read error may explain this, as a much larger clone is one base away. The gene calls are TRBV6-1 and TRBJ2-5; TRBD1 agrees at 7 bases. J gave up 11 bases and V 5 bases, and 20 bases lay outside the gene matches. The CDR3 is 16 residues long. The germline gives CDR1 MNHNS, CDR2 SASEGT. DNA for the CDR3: TGTGCCAGCAGTCTCCTCCGGACAGGAGATTACAATGAGCAGTACTTC. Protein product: CASSLLRTGDYNEQYF.

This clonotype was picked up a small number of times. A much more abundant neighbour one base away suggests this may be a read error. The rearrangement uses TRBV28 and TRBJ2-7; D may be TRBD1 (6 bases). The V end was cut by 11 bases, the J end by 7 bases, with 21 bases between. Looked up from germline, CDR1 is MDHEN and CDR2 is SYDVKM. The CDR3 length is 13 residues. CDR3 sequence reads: CAVGQLSYNEQYF. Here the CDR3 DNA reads TGTGCCGTCGGACAGCTCTCCTACAATGAGCAGTACTTC.

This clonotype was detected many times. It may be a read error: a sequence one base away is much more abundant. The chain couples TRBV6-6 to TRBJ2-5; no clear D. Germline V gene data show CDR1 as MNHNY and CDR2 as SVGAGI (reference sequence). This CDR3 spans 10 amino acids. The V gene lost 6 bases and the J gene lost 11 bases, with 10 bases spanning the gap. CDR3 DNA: TGTGCCAGCAGACGAAATGAGCAGTACTTC. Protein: CASRRNEQYF.

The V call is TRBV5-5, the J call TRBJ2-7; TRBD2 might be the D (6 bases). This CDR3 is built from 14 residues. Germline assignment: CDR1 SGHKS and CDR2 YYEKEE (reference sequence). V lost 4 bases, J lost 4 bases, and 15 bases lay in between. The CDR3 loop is CASSPEGGGYEQYF. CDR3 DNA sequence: TGTGCCAGCAGCCCGGAGGGAGGAGGATACGAGCAGTACTTC. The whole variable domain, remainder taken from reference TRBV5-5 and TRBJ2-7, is DAGVTQSPTHLIKTRGQQVTLRCSPISGHKSVSWYQQVLGQGPQFIFQYYEKEERGRGNFPDRFSARQFPNYSSELNVNALLLGDSALYLCASSPEGGGYEQYFGPGTRLTVT.

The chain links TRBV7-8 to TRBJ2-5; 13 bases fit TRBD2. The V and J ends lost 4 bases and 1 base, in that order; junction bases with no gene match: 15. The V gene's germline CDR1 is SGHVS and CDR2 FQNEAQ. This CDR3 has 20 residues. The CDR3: CASSYRPGLAGTSTQETQYF. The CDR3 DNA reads TGTGCCAGCAGCTACCGACCGGGACTAGCGGGGACCTCGACCCAAGAGACCCAGTACTTC.

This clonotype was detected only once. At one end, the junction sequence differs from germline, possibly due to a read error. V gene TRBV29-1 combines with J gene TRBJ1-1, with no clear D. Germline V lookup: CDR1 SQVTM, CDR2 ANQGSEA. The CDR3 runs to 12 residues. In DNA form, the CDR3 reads TGCAGCGTTGTAAGAGGGAACACTGACGCTTTCTTT. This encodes CSVVRGNTDAFF.

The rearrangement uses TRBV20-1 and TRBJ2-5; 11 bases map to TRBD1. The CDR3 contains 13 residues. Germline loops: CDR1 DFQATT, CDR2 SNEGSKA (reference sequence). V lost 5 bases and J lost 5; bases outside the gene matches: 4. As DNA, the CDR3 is TGCAGTGCTCCGGGACAGGGGGGCGAGACCCAGTACTTC. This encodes CSAPGQGGETQYF.

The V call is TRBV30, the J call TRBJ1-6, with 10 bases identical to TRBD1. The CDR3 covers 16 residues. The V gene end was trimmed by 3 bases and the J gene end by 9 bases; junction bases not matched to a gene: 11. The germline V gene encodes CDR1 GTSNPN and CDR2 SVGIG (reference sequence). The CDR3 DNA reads TGTGCCTGGAGCCCCGGGACAGGGGCGCGATTTTCACCCCTCCACTTT. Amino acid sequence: CAWSPGTGARFSPLHF.

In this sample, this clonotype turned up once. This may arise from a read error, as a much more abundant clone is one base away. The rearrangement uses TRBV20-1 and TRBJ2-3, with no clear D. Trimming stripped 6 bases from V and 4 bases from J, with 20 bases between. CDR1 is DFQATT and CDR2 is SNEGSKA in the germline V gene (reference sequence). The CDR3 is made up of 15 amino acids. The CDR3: CSATSGPHIADTQYF. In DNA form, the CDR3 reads TGCAGTGCCACGTCCGGGCCGCATATCGCAGATACGCAGTATTTT.

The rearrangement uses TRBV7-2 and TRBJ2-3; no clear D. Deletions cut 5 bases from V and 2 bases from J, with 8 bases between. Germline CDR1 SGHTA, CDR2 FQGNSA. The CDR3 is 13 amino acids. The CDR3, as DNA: TGTGCCAGCAGCATTGAAATCACAGATACGCAGTATTTT. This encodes CASSIEITDTQYF. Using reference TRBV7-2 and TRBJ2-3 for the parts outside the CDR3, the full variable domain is GAGVSQSPSNKVTEKGKDVELRCDPISGHTALYWYRQSLGQGLEFLIYFQGNSAPDKSGLPSDRFSAERTGGSVSTLTIQRTQQEDSAVYLCASSIEITDTQYFGPGTRLTVL.

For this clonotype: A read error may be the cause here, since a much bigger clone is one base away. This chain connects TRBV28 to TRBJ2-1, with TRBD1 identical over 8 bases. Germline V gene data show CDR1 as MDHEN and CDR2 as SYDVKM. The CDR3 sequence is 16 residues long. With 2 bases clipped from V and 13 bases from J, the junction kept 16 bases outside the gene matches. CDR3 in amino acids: CASSLPRTGPRETQFF. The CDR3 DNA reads TGTGCCAGCAGTTTACCCAGGACAGGGCCCCGAGAGACCCAGTTCTTC. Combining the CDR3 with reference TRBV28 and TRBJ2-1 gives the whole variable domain DVKVTQSSRYLVKRTGEKVFLECVQDMDHENMFWYRQDPGLGLRLIYFSYDVKMKEKGDIPEGYSVSREKKERFSLILESASTNQTSMYLCASSLPRTGPRETQFFGPGTRLTVL.

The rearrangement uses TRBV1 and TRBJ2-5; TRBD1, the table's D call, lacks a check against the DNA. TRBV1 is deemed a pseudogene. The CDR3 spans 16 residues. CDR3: CTYRPLTGQPKETQYF. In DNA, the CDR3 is TGCACCTACCGACCTCTTACGGGACAGCCAAAAGAGACCCAGTACTTC.

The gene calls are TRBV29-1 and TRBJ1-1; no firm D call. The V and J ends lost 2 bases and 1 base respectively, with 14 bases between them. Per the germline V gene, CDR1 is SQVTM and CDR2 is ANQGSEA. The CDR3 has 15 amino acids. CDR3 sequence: CSVETPVRQNTEAFF. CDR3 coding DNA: TGCAGCGTTGAAACCCCTGTACGGCAGAACACTGAAGCTTTCTTT.

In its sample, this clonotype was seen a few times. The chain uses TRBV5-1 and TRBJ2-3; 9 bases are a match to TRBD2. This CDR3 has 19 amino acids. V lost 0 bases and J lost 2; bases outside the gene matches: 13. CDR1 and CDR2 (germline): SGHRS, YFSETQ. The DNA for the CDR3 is TGCGCCAGCAGCTTGGGACTAGCGGACTTCAGTAAACTCACAGATACGCAGTATTTT. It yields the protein CASSLGLADFSKLTDTQYF.

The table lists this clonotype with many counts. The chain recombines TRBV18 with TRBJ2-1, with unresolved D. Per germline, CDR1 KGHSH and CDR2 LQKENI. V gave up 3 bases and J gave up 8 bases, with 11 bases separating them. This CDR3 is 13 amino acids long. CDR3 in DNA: TGTGCCAGCTCACCGTTAACCGCCGATGAGCAGTTCTTC. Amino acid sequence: CASSPLTADEQFF.

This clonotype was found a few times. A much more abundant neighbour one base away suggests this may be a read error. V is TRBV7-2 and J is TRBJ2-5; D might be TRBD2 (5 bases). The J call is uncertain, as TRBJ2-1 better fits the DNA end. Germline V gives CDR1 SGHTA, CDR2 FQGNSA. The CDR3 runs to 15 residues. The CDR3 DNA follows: TGTGCCAGCAGCTCCCCCTCGAAGGCTAGGGAGACCCAGTTCTTC. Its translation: CASSSPSKARETQFF.

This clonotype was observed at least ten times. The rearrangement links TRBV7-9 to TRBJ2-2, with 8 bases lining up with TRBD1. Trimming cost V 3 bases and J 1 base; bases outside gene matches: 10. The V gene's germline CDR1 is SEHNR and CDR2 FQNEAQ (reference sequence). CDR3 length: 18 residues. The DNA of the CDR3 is TGTGCCAGCAGCTTCCTGTGGGGGGACAGGAGGAACACCGGGGAGCTGTTTTTT. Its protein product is CASSFLWGDRRNTGELFF.

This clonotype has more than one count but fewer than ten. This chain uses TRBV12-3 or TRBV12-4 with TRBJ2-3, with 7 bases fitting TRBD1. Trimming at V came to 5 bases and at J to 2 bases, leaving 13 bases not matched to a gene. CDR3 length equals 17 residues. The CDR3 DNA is TGTGCCAGCAGTCAACCACATAAGGGGGCCGCCACAGATACGCAGTATTTT. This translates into CASSQPHKGAATDTQYF.

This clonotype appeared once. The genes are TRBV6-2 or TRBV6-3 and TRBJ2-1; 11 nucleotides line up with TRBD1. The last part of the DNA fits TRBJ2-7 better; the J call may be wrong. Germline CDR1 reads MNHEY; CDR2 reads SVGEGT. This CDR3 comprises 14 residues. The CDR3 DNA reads TGTGCCAGCGGGACAGGGGGGGCCTACAATGAGCAGTACTTC. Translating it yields CASGTGGAYNEQYF.

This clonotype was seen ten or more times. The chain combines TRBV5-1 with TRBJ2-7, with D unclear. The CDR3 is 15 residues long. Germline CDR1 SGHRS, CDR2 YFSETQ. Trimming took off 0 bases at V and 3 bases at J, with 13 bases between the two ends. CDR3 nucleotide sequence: TGCGCCAGCAGCTTGGCCGGCCAGGCCATCTACGAGCAGTACTTC. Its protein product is CASSLAGQAIYEQYF.

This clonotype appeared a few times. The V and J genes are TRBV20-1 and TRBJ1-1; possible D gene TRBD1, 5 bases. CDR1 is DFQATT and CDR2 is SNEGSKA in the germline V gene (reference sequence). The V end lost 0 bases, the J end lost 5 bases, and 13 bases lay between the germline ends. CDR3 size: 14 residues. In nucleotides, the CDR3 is TGCAGTGCTAGAGATGCCCCCAGGGAAACTGAAGCTTTCTTT. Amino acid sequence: CSARDAPRETEAFF.

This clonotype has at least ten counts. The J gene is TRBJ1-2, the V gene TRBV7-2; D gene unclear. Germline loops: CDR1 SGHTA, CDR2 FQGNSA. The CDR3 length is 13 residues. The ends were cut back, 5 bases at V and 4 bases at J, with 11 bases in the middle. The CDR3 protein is CASSLSEGYGYTF. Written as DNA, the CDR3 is TGTGCCAGCAGCCTATCGGAAGGCTATGGCTACACCTTC.

CDR3 nucleotides: TGTGCCAGCAGCGGGACAGGGTGTGGGGAGCAGTACTTC. Amino acid sequence: CASSGTGCGEQYF. V and J are TRBV6-1 and TRBJ2-4; 9 nucleotides line up with TRBD1. Trimming cost V 6 bases and J 13 bases; bases outside gene matches: 10. The V gene's germline CDR1 is MNHNS and CDR2 SASEGT. This CDR3 region has 13 residues.

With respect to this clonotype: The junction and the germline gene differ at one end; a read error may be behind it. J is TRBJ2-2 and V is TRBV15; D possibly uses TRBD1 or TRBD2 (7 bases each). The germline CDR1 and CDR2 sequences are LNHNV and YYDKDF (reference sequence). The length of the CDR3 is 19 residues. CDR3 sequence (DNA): TGTGCCACCAGCTCACTGCAGGGGGGGCGGGACAAAATCACCGGGGAGCGGTTTTTT. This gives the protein CATSSLQGGRDKITGERFF.

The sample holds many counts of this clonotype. Written as DNA, the CDR3 is TGTGCCAGCAGCTTTCCGGGACTAGCAGACGAGCAGTACTTC. Its translation: CASSFPGLADEQYF. The rearrangement uses TRBV7-9 and TRBJ2-7; 9 bases match TRBD2. J was trimmed by 5 bases and V by 3 bases; bases with no gene match: 5. Germline V CDR1 and CDR2: SEHNR, FQNEAQ (reference sequence). CDR3 size: 14 residues.

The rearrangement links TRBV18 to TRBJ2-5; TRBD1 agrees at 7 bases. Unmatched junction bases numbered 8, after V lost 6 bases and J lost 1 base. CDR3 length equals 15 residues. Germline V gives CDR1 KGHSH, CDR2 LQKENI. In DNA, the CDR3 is TGTGCCAGCTCCCCCTCCCCAGGGGGCCAAGAGACCCAGTACTTC. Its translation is CASSPSPGGQETQYF.